These 11 T cell receptor beta chains originate from one sample sequenced in a study of T cell repertoires in cytomegalovirus infection. Using its own MiXCR run on the reads, TCRdb lists one record per CDR3 protein. This table has 900,000 to 950,000 distinct CDR3 sequences, roughly 30% appearing once. The antigens of these receptors remain unknown. Sequences were derived from cultured CD8+ T cells from PBMCs, sampled from culture after CMV antigen stimulation. The receptors originated from a human donor in good health (CMV status not recorded). Some clones in this sample may be carry-over from other donors' samples.

As for this clonotype: A much larger clone differs from this one at a single base, so this may be a read error. The CDR3 DNA is TGTGCCAGCCGCGGGGGGGTCACAGATACGCAGTATTTT. Its protein product is CASRGGVTDTQYF. This chain joins TRBV7-8 and TRBJ2-3; the match to TRBD2 covers 9 bases. There are 13 residues in the CDR3. V trimming: 8 bases; J trimming: 2 bases; junction bases outside the gene matches: 2. Germline lookup yields CDR1 SGHVS and CDR2 FQNEAQ.

This clonotype has just a few counts. The chain joins TRBV19 to TRBJ2-1; the D is unclear. Germline values: CDR1 LNHDA, CDR2 SQIVND (reference sequence). V dropped 0 bases and J dropped 0 bases, with 18 bases sitting between them. This CDR3 has 19 residues. The CDR3 nucleotides read TGTGCCAGTAGTATAGATCTTTCCCCGGACCCGAGCTCCTACAATGAGCAGTTCTTC. Its protein is CASSIDLSPDPSSYNEQFF.

This clonotype was observed at least ten times. The genes are TRBV7-8 and TRBJ1-2; D not certain. Trimming shortened V by 1 base and J by 4 bases, and 13 bases separated the two germline ends. This CDR3 has 15 residues. Germline CDR1 reads SGHVS; CDR2 reads FQNEAQ. In DNA, the CDR3 is TGTGCCAGCAGCTTAGGACACCCCTACAGCTATGGCTACACCTTC. Translated, it gives CASSLGHPYSYGYTF. Complete variable domain (other parts from reference TRBV7-8 and TRBJ1-2): GAGVSQSPRYKVAKRGQDVALRCDPISGHVSLFWYQQALGQGPEFLTYFQNEAQLDKSGLPSDRFFAERPEGSVSTLKIQRTQQEDSAVYLCASSLGHPYSYGYTFGSGTRLTVV.

The rearrangement uses TRBV7-9 and TRBJ2-1, with 9 nucleotides matching TRBD2. Germline CDR1 SEHNR, CDR2 FQNEAQ (reference sequence). This CDR3 is 15 amino acids long. V was pared by 2 bases and J by 5 bases, with 4 bases of the junction left unmatched. Written as DNA, the CDR3 is TGTGCCAGCAGCTTACGCGGGGGGGCCGACAATGAGCAGTTCTTC. Encoded protein: CASSLRGGADNEQFF.

In its sample, this clonotype was seen a few times. The chain carries TRBV7-2 and TRBJ1-1; maybe TRBD1 (5 bases). The germline V gene encodes CDR1 SGHTA and CDR2 FQGNSA. Trimming stripped 3 bases from V and 2 bases from J, with 13 bases between. This CDR3 region has 15 residues. CDR3 residues: CASSFWWDDNTEAFF. In DNA form, the CDR3 reads TGTGCCAGCAGCTTTTGGTGGGACGACAACACTGAAGCTTTCTTT.

This clonotype was counted only a few times. This chain connects TRBV7-6 to TRBJ2-1; D gene unclear. Germline V gives CDR1 SGHVS, CDR2 FNYEAQ. The CDR3 length is 17 residues. V was cut by 0 bases and J by 4 bases, with 16 bases left in between. DNA for the CDR3: TGTGCCAGCAGCTTAGCGAGCCAGGCCCCGTTTTACAATGAGCAGTTCTTC. The encoded protein is CASSLASQAPFYNEQFF.

This rearrangement joins TRBV6-5 to TRBJ1-1, with 9 bases fitting TRBD1. CDR3 size: 14 residues. Germline trimming cut 2 bases from V and 12 bases from J; bases unmatched to any gene: 10. Germline assignment: CDR1 MNHEY and CDR2 SVGAGI. The CDR3 region is CASSYAGTGLYPFF. The CDR3 DNA reads as TGTGCCAGCAGTTACGCAGGGACAGGGTTGTATCCTTTCTTT.

This clonotype was seen many times. The V call is TRBV7-8, the J call TRBJ2-3; 9 positions agree with TRBD2. The CDR3 extends over 14 amino acids. CDR1 and CDR2 from the germline V gene are SGHVS and FQNEAQ. Trimming took 5 bases from V and 5 from J; bases not matched to a gene: 5. The CDR3: CASSGTSNGDTQYF. The DNA of the CDR3 is TGTGCCAGCAGCGGGACTAGCAATGGAGATACGCAGTATTTT.

Points on this clonotype: A read error is possible here, since a much larger clone lies one base away. CDR3 region: CANSYGGSEAFF. CDR3 nucleotides: TGTGCCAACAGCTACGGGGGCTCTGAAGCTTTCTTT. The chain links TRBV7-8 to TRBJ1-1; D perhaps matches TRBD1 (6 bases). Per the germline V gene, CDR1 is SGHVS and CDR2 is FQNEAQ. There are 12 residues in the CDR3.

This clonotype was counted many times. V gene TRBV7-8 combines with J gene TRBJ1-1; 7 bases line up with TRBD1. CDR1 and CDR2 (germline): SGHVS, FQNEAQ. The J segment lost 5 bases and the V segment lost 3 bases, leaving 6 bases of the junction unmatched. This CDR3 is built from 14 residues. The CDR3 sequence: CASSFRQGRTEAFF. The CDR3 nucleotides are TGTGCCAGCAGCTTCCGACAGGGAAGGACTGAAGCTTTCTTT.

The rearrangement joins TRBV20-1 to TRBJ1-1; no reliable D call. The germline V gene encodes CDR1 DFQATT and CDR2 SNEGSKA (reference sequence). V shed 5 bases and J shed 0 bases, with 10 bases lying between them. The CDR3 extends over 13 amino acids. The CDR3 DNA follows: TGCAGTGCTGAACAGTTCATGAACACTGAAGCTTTCTTT. It encodes CSAEQFMNTEAFF.